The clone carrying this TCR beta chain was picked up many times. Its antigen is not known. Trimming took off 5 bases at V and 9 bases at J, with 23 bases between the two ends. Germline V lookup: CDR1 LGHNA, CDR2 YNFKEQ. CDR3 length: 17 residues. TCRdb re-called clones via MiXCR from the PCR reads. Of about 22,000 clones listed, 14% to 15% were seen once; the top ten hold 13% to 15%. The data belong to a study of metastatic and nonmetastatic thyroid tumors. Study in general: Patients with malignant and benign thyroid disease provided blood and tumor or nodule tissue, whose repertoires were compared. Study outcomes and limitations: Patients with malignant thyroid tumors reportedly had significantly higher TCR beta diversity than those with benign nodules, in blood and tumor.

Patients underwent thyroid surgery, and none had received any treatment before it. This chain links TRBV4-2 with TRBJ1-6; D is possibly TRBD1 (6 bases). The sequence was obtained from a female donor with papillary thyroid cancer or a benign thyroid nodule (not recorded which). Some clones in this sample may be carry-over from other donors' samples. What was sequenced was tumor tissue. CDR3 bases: TGTGCCAGCAGCTCAAGAGGAGGGGGGGGCAGAACTTCACCCCTCCACTTT. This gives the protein CASSSRGGGGRTSPLHF.